Below, 24 T cell receptor beta chains from the same sample are listed, as sequenced in a study of vaccination and CD4 T cells after COVID-19. The treatment is: 10-day PBMC culture with coronavirus spike peptide pools or control peptides (ViraFEST assay). With the Oncomine TCR Beta short-read assay, DNA from cultured CD4+ T cells was sequenced. Using its own MiXCR run on the PCR reads, TCRdb lists one record per CDR3 protein. The profile covers about 20,000 distinct CDR3 sequences, with around 55% appearing a single time and around 17% taken by the ten largest. Their cognate antigens are unknown. The sample consisted of CD4+ T cells from blood, cultured in vitro. Receptors were obtained from a human donor who had recovered from COVID-19.

This clonotype came up a few times. This chain uses TRBV6-1 with TRBJ2-2; perhaps TRBD2 as D (5 bases). This CDR3 is built from 15 residues. The germline V and J ends were trimmed by 4 bases and 5 bases, with 14 bases remaining between them. Germline values: CDR1 MNHNS, CDR2 SASEGT. CDR3 bases: TGTGCCAGCAGTGGAGGGAGAATGAGGACCGGGGAGCTGTTTTTT. It encodes CASSGGRMRTGELFF.

The V gene is TRBV27, the J gene TRBJ2-3, with D perhaps matching TRBD1 or TRBD2 (5 bases each). The germline gives CDR1 MNHEY, CDR2 SMNVEV (reference sequence). V lost 5 bases and J lost 3, with 18 bases in between. The CDR3 has 16 residues. CDR3 DNA sequence: TGTGCCAGCAGTCTACCACCCGGGACCTGGACAGATACGCAGTATTTT. This codes for CASSLPPGTWTDTQYF.

The chain is built from TRBV12-3 or TRBV12-4 and TRBJ2-2; TRBD2 aligns across 8 bases. This CDR3 is built from 15 residues. V was pared by 8 bases and J by 1 base, with 6 bases of the junction left unmatched. Here the CDR3 DNA reads TGTGCCAGCCGGGAGACTAGCGTGAACACCGGGGAGCTGTTTTTT. Translating it yields CASRETSVNTGELFF.

The count of this clonotype is one. One junction end does not reproduce the germline sequence, and a read error may be involved. The chain combines TRBV7-8 with TRBJ1-4; 9 bases line up with TRBD1. The germline gives CDR1 SGHVS, CDR2 FQNEAQ. This CDR3 contains 17 residues. CDR3 DNA sequence: TGTGCCGGCAGCTTGAGGACAGGGGCCCAACTAGATGAAAAACTGTTTTTT. Its protein is CAGSLRTGAQLDEKLFF.

The J gene is TRBJ1-1, the V gene TRBV29-1; no firm D call. Germline-derived CDR1 and CDR2 are SQVTM and ANQGSEA. The CDR3 contains 11 residues. V shed 6 bases and J shed 1 base, with 6 bases lying between them. The CDR3 DNA sequence: TGCAGCGTCCCGAGGAACACTGAAGCTTTCTTT. Translating it yields CSVPRNTEAFF.

This clonotype was detected a few times. V gene TRBV19 combines with J gene TRBJ2-3, with a tentative D call TRBD2 (6 bases). Germline V gene data show CDR1 as LNHDA and CDR2 as SQIVND (reference sequence). The CDR3 sequence is 15 residues long. The ends were cut back, 3 bases at V and 5 bases at J, with 15 bases in the middle. DNA of the CDR3: TGTGCCAGTAGTATGCAGGGTGGCGGGGTAGATACGCAGTATTTT. Translating gives CASSMQGGGVDTQYF. Combining the CDR3 with reference TRBV19 and TRBJ2-3 gives the whole variable domain DGGITQSPKYLFRKEGQNVTLSCEQNLNHDAMYWYRQDPGQGLRLIYYSQIVNDFQKGDIAEGYSVSREKKESFPLTVTSAQKNPTAFYLCASSMQGGGVDTQYFGPGTRLTVL.

This clonotype has only one observation. This chain connects TRBV6-5 to TRBJ1-2, with D hard to call. The CDR3 runs to 14 residues. Germline CDR1 reads MNHEY; CDR2 reads SVGAGI. V dropped 0 bases and J dropped 8 bases, with 13 bases sitting between them. The CDR3 sequence: CASSYSGQREGYTF. The CDR3 DNA follows: TGTGCCAGCAGTTACTCCGGCCAGAGGGAAGGCTACACCTTC.

The V call is TRBV6-5, the J call TRBJ1-6, with D maybe TRBD1 (6 bases). CDR1 is MNHEY and CDR2 is SVGAGI in the germline V gene. Trimming pared 0 bases from V and 9 bases from J, leaving 15 bases between. There are 16 residues in the CDR3. CDR3 region: CASSYSHRDLSSPLHF. The DNA of the CDR3 is TGTGCCAGCAGTTACTCACACAGGGATCTTTCTTCACCCCTCCACTTT.

The rearrangement joins TRBV27 to TRBJ1-4; no firm D call. V was clipped by 2 bases and J by 8 bases, with 12 bases between them. CDR1 is MNHEY and CDR2 is SMNVEV in the germline V gene (reference sequence). This CDR3 region has 14 residues. The CDR3 region is CASSLIGSSEKLFF. The DNA of the CDR3 is TGTGCCAGCAGTTTAATTGGCAGCTCCGAAAAACTGTTTTTT.

This clonotype was observed a handful of times. This chain links TRBV2 with TRBJ1-1; perhaps TRBD1 as D (6 bases). The CDR3 is made up of 15 amino acids. V was cut by 3 bases and J by 3 bases, with 14 bases left in between. Germline V lookup: CDR1 SNHLY, CDR2 FYNNEI. This CDR3 reads CASSDGGGPDTEAFF. CDR3 coding DNA: TGTGCCAGCAGTGATGGAGGGGGGCCGGACACTGAAGCTTTCTTT. Based on the CDR3 plus reference TRBV2 and TRBJ1-1, the full variable domain is EPEVTQTPSHQVTQMGQEVILRCVPISNHLYFYWYRQILGQKVEFLVSFYNNEISEKSEIFDDQFSVERPDGSNFTLKIRSTKLEDSAMYFCASSDGGGPDTEAFFGQGTRLTVV.

The rearrangement uses TRBV7-9 and TRBJ1-6; possibly TRBD1 for D (5 bases). CDR3 length equals 17 residues. Germline CDR1 is SEHNR and CDR2 is FQNEAQ (reference sequence). Trimming stripped 2 bases from V and 4 bases from J, with 15 bases between. The CDR3 here is CASSLTVPGEYNSPLHF. The CDR3 DNA sequence: TGTGCCAGCAGCTTAACGGTTCCGGGGGAGTATAATTCACCCCTCCACTTT. The variable domain in full, with the rest retrieved from reference TRBV7-9 and TRBJ1-6, is DTGVSQNPRHKITKRGQNVTFRCDPISEHNRLYWYRQTLGQGPEFLTYFQNEAQLEKSRLLSDRFSAERPKGSFSTLEIQRTEQGDSAMYLCASSLTVPGEYNSPLHFGNGTRLTVT.

The V and J genes are TRBV5-1 and TRBJ2-1, with 8 positions matching TRBD2. The CDR3 consists of 15 residues. CDR1 is SGHRS, CDR2 YFSETQ, per germline. The V and J ends lost 5 bases and 6 bases, in that order; junction bases with no gene match: 10. CDR3 bases: TGCGCCAGCAGACCCGGGACTAGTATAGGCAATGAGCAGTTCTTC. This gives the protein CASRPGTSIGNEQFF.

The chain couples TRBV19 to TRBJ1-1; 7 nucleotides agree with TRBD1. This CDR3 has 15 residues. Germline CDR1 and CDR2: LNHDA and SQIVND (reference sequence). V lost 8 bases and J lost 5; bases outside the gene matches: 14. The CDR3 DNA is TGTGCCAGTGGAAGGGAAACAGGGGCTGGTACTGAAGCTTTCTTT. It yields the protein CASGRETGAGTEAFF. Based on the CDR3 plus reference TRBV19 and TRBJ1-1, the full variable domain is DGGITQSPKYLFRKEGQNVTLSCEQNLNHDAMYWYRQDPGQGLRLIYYSQIVNDFQKGDIAEGYSVSREKKESFPLTVTSAQKNPTAFYLCASGRETGAGTEAFFGQGTRLTVV.

This clonotype was picked up a small number of times. The genes are TRBV6-1 and TRBJ2-7, with 9 bases lining up with TRBD1. Germline values: CDR1 MNHNS, CDR2 SASEGT. J lost 6 bases, V lost 5 bases, and 5 bases had no gene match. CDR3 length: 13 amino acids. CDR3 loop: CASSRDRVGEQYF. In DNA, the CDR3 is TGTGCCAGCAGTCGGGACAGGGTCGGCGAGCAGTACTTC.

This clonotype was counted only a few times. Relative to the germline gene, one junction end is altered; a read error may explain this. The V and J genes are TRBV7-2 and TRBJ1-4, with D uncertain. In germline, CDR1 is SGHTA, CDR2 FQGNSA. The CDR3 is 12 residues long. CDR3 sequence (DNA): TGTGCCAGCAGCTTCCCCCAAACCCCGGGAAATTTT. Protein: CASSFPQTPGNF.

This clonotype was seen a few times. This sequence joins TRBV6-1 and TRBJ2-7, with TRBD1 matching 9 bases. There are 15 residues in the CDR3. Unmatched junction bases numbered 8, after V lost 5 bases and J lost 3 bases. Germline-derived CDR1 and CDR2 are MNHNS and SASEGT. CDR3 amino acids: CASSRDRERLYEQYF. The CDR3 DNA is TGTGCCAGCAGTCGGGACAGGGAGCGTCTCTACGAGCAGTACTTC.

The CDR3 coding sequence is TGTGCCTGGAGGCGCCTGAACACTGAAGCTTTCTTT. This sequence encodes CAWRRLNTEAFF. The gene calls are TRBV30 and TRBJ1-1; D unclear. Trimming removed 3 bases at V and 0 bases at J, with 5 bases between. The germline CDR1 and CDR2 sequences are GTSNPN and SVGIG (reference sequence). The CDR3 has 12 amino acids.

This clonotype has a handful of counts. The chain couples TRBV20-1 to TRBJ1-2, with D unclear. The CDR3 runs to 15 residues. Germline V CDR1 and CDR2: DFQATT, SNEGSKA (reference sequence). V lost 3 bases and J 7 bases, leaving 21 bases between the germline ends. The CDR3 loop is CSASPPKSAMGGYTF. CDR3 nucleotide sequence: TGCAGTGCTAGCCCCCCTAAATCCGCCATGGGTGGCTACACCTTC.

The genes are TRBV28 and TRBJ1-5; D not resolved. The CDR3 has 14 residues. From germline, CDR1 is MDHEN and CDR2 SYDVKM. V lost 7 bases, J lost 1 base, and 11 bases lay in between. CDR3 loop: CASTMEGSNQPQHF. The CDR3 coding sequence is TGTGCCAGCACCATGGAAGGGAGCAATCAGCCCCAGCATTTT.

This clonotype has only a few counts. J is TRBJ2-4 and V is TRBV10-1, with TRBD1 identical over 7 bases. Germline CDR1 WNHNN, CDR2 SYGVQD (reference sequence). This CDR3 has 16 residues. J lost 7 bases, V lost 8 bases, and 17 bases had no gene match. CDR3 sequence: CASPTRTRQGSNIQYF. The CDR3 nucleotides read TGCGCCAGCCCAACTCGAACTCGACAGGGTTCGAACATTCAGTACTTC.

This clonotype appeared a few times. The V and J genes are TRBV18 and TRBJ1-1; no reliable D call. The CDR3 is 15 residues long. V was shortened by 3 bases and J by 5 bases, with 16 bases between the two germline ends. The germline CDR1 and CDR2 sequences are KGHSH and LQKENI. As DNA, the CDR3 is TGTGCCAGCTCACCGGAGGCAGTAAGTGGAACTGAAGCTTTCTTT. Residues: CASSPEAVSGTEAFF.

The rearrangement links TRBV20-1 to TRBJ2-1; 11 bases agree with TRBD2. V trimming: 4 bases; J trimming: 3 bases; junction bases outside the gene matches: 8. The germline V gene encodes CDR1 DFQATT and CDR2 SNEGSKA (reference sequence). The CDR3 sequence is 16 residues long. The CDR3 DNA follows: TGCAGTGCTATTGGCCTAGCGGGGGGCCTCTACAATGAGCAGTTCTTC. This sequence encodes CSAIGLAGGLYNEQFF.

This chain joins TRBV5-4 and TRBJ1-2; 8 bases are a match to TRBD1. CDR1 and CDR2 (germline): SGHNT, YYREEE (reference sequence). Germline trimming cut 5 bases from V and 3 bases from J; bases unmatched to any gene: 6. The CDR3 covers 14 residues. The CDR3 spells CASSTGGKDYGYTF. The CDR3 DNA is TGTGCCAGCAGTACAGGGGGGAAAGACTATGGCTACACCTTC.

This clonotype has only a few counts. The rearrangement uses TRBV24-1 and TRBJ2-4; D perhaps matches TRBD1 (7 bases). Germline assignment: CDR1 KGHDR and CDR2 SFDVKD. This CDR3 contains 15 residues. Trimming pared 2 bases from V and 3 bases from J, leaving 10 bases between. CDR3 protein: CATSDSGGGKNIQYF. The DNA of the CDR3 is TGTGCCACCAGTGATTCAGGGGGAGGCAAAAACATTCAGTACTTC.